This entry is about one TCR beta chain. Its antigen is not known. 5'RACE, which relied on constant-segment primers, yielded TCR alpha and TCR beta cDNA libraries carrying sample barcodes and UMIs. TCRdb re-called the 5' RACE reads with MiXCR, one entry per CDR3 protein. The table has around 370,000 distinct CDR3 sequences, around 21% seen once. The sample belongs to a study of T-cell memory formation after mild COVID-19. The overall study: Each donor largely had its own TCR clusters.

Germline lookup yields CDR1 LNHDA and CDR2 SQIVND (reference sequence). V was trimmed by 4 bases and J by 4 bases, leaving 16 bases between them. This CDR3 region has 15 residues. Study-level results: Among contracting clones, CD4+ were mainly CM/EM and CD8+ enriched in EMRA.

The origin of this receptor is an adult woman who had mild COVID-19 (a few samples of this study predate the infection). Cell type and time point are not known. Sequences were obtained from PBMCs or a T cell subset sorted from them (not recorded which). The rearrangement links TRBV19 to TRBJ1-1; no clear D. The DNA of the CDR3 is TGTGCCAGTAGTACCCGACGGAACAAGGGCACTGAAGCTTTCTTT. Translation: CASSTRRNKGTEAFF.